The sequence of this T cell receptor beta chain was determined in a study of cytotoxic CD8 clonotypes in ibrutinib-treated CLL. In the study overall: Response was recorded as partial in roughly 25 patients and complete in 2; at median approximately 63 months, approximately 14 remained remitted and approximately 12 had progressed. After treatment lasting a median roughly 12 months, range 6 to 36, response samples were collected. Study-wide results and limits: Increased clonality at ibrutinib response gave way to a return toward baseline at progression. Measured clonality at baseline was greater than in age-matched healthy donors and tracked with circulating CD8+ T-cell counts.

Using immunoSEQ multiplex PCR, the repertoire was profiled, and TCRdb retains in-frame clones only, with some absent. This table holds 270,000 or so clones, about 72% found once. The CDR3 spans 15 residues. V gave up 4 bases and J gave up 6 bases; unmatched junction bases: 5. Germline V gene lookup returns CDR1 SGHDT and CDR2 YYEEEE. With respect to this clone: Its antigen is not identified.

The sequence came from a human donor with chronic lymphocytic leukemia. The V call is TRBV5-6, the J call TRBJ2-1, with 12 bases lining up with TRBD2. The sample was PBMCs, taken at disease progression, from a patient treated with ibrutinib. CDR3 in amino acids: CASSRTSGKANEQFF. CDR3 DNA: TGTGCCAGCAGCCGGACTAGCGGGAAAGCCAATGAGCAGTTCTTC.